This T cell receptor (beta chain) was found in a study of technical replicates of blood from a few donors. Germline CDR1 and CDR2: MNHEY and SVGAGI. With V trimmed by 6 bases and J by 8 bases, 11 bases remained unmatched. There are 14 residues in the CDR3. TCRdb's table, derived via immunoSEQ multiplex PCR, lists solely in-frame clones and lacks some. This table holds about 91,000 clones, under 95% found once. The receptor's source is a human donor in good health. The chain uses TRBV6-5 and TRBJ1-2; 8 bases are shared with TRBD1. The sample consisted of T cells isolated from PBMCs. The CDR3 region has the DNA TGTGCCAGCAGCTATACAAATGGACAGGGCGGCTACACCTTC. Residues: CASSYTNGQGGYTF.